This passage covers 7 T cell receptor beta chains from one sample sequenced in a study of CD8+CD57+ T cells in acquired aplastic anemia. According to the study, genomic DNA was the template for TCR beta VDJ and CDR3 profiling. TCRdb reprocessed the reads with MiXCR, giving one entry per CDR3 protein. The sample yields under 250,000 distinct CDR3 sequences, around half seen once. All patients picked for sequencing had shown, by flow cytometry, an expansion of CD8+CD57+ cells. The sample was sorted CD4+, CD8+, or CD8+CD57+ T cells (not recorded which) from PBMCs. The receptors here all came from a human donor with aplastic anemia.

V and J are TRBV2 and TRBJ2-7, with 9 bases fitting TRBD1. With the DNA end fitting TRBJ2-1 better, the J assignment may be wrong. The germline CDR1 and CDR2 sequences are SNHLY and FYNNEI. The CDR3 is 14 residues long. The CDR3 sequence is CASRDRGNTYEQFF. The CDR3 DNA reads TGTGCCAGCAGAGACAGGGGGAACACATACGAGCAGTTCTTC.

This clonotype was observed many times. This chain links TRBV14 with TRBJ1-2; D is unresolved. The germline V gene has CDR1 SGHDN and CDR2 FVKESK. The V gene lost 3 bases and the J gene lost 3 bases, with 8 bases spanning the gap. The CDR3 runs to 13 residues. The CDR3 DNA is TGTGCCAGCAGCCAGCCCAGAGACTATGGCTACACCTTC. It is translated as CASSQPRDYGYTF.

This clonotype was observed many times. This sequence joins TRBV4-1 and TRBJ2-1; the D is unclear. The CDR3 sequence is 13 residues long. The V and J ends lost 0 bases and 11 bases respectively, with 11 bases between them. Germline V CDR1 and CDR2: MGHRA, YSYEKL. CDR3 region: CASSQDELNKQFF. In nucleotides, the CDR3 is TGCGCCAGCAGCCAAGACGAATTGAATAAGCAGTTCTTC.

This clonotype was counted ten times or more. The CDR3 reads CASSVDAGGHHSYEQYF. CDR3 sequence (DNA): TGTGCCAGCAGCGTAGATGCTGGGGGGCACCACTCCTACGAGCAGTACTTC. J is TRBJ2-7 and V is TRBV9; D possibly uses TRBD1 or TRBD2 (6 bases each). This CDR3 is built from 17 residues. V was cut by 0 bases and J by 0 bases, with 16 bases left in between. Germline values: CDR1 SGDLS, CDR2 YYNGEE.

This clonotype was seen ten or more times. The gene calls are TRBV29-1 and TRBJ1-1; D remains unclear. V dropped 4 bases and J dropped 1 base, with 4 bases sitting between them. The CDR3 is 11 amino acids. Germline V lookup: CDR1 SQVTM, CDR2 ANQGSEA. CDR3 sequence: CSVGANTEAFF. For the CDR3, the DNA is TGCAGCGTTGGAGCGAACACTGAAGCTTTCTTT.

The chain carries TRBV7-2 and TRBJ2-7, with a tentative D call TRBD2 (5 bases). Trimming cost V 1 base and J 3 bases, with 10 bases left between them. This CDR3 is 14 amino acids long. Germline CDR1 and CDR2: SGHTA and FQGNSA. The CDR3 sequence: CASSLGLAGYEQYV. CDR3 sequence (DNA): TGTGCCAGCAGCTTAGGTCTAGCAGGCTACGAGCAGTACGTC.

On this clonotype itself: Sequence at one end of the junction differs from germline and may be a read error. This chain connects TRBV7-9 to TRBJ1-1; the D is unclear. This CDR3 is built from 19 residues. Germline V gene sequence: CDR1 SEHNR, CDR2 FQNEAQ (reference sequence). The CDR3 DNA reads as TGTGCCAGCAGCGACCTAGCTGGACTGCTGAGATTAATGAACACTGGAGCTTTCTTT. Its translation: CASSDLAGLLRLMNTGAFF.